The rows below give T cell receptor beta chains drawn from one sample of a study of cytomegalovirus exposure and HLA in healthy donors. Repertoires were generated with immunoSEQ multiplex PCR, while TCRdb's copy carries only in-frame clones and drops some. The sample has fewer than 200,000 clones, 70% to 80% seen once. The material sequenced was PBMCs. The source is a female donor in good health and CMV-seronegative. Both conserved end residues are part of each CDR3. Each record gives: clone size, D gene, J gene, V gene, CDR3 protein, CDR3 DNA. A D gene is named only where the DNA matches it firmly. Clone size is stated in some rows and not others, as once, few, many or a class when expanded.

>NA|NA|TRBJ2-6|TRBV18
CASSLVTSGANGLTF
TGTGCCAGCTCACTTGTCACGTCTGGGGCCAACGGCCTGACTTTC
>NA|NA|TRBJ1-1|TRBV2
CASSVKRGTEAFF
TGTGCCAGCAGTGTCAAGCGGGGGACTGAAGCTTTCTTT
>NA|NA|TRBJ1-5|TRBV6-6
CASTTSGGMGQPQHF
TGTGCCAGCACCACCTCGGGAGGGATGGGTCAGCCCCAGCATTTT
>NA|TRBD1|TRBJ2-5|TRBV5-4
CASSPRQGAGETQYF
TGTGCCAGCAGCCCAAGACAGGGGGCTGGAGAGACCCAGTACTTC
>NA|NA|TRBJ2-7|TRBV10-2
CASSDPIRGYEQYF
TGCGCCAGCAGTGACCCGATCCGAGGATACGAGCAGTACTTC
>NA|NA|TRBJ1-5|TRBV28
CASSGDLQNQPQHF
TGTGCCAGCAGCGGGGATCTGCAGAATCAGCCCCAGCATTTT
>NA|TRBD1|TRBJ1-2|TRBV28
CASSTWTGGDNYGYTF
TGTGCCAGCAGTACCTGGACAGGGGGTGATAACTATGGCTACACCTTC
>NA|NA|TRBJ1-2|TRBV5-5
CASRQDPYGYTF
TGTGCCAGCAGACAGGACCCCTATGGCTACACCTTC
>once|TRBD2|TRBJ2-7|TRBV28
CASSYSGSLRYEQYF
TGTGCCAGCAGTTATAGCGGGAGCCTCCGTTACGAGCAGTACTTC
>NA|NA|TRBJ2-7|TRBV2
CASSEQGTYEQYF
TGTGCCAGCAGTGAACAGGGCACCTACGAGCAGTACTTC
>NA|NA|TRBJ2-1|TRBV27
CASSEGEYNEQFF
TGTGCCAGCAGTGAGGGGGAATACAATGAGCAGTTCTTC
>NA|TRBD2|TRBJ2-7|TRBV27
CASSPRLAGGSEQYF
TGTGCCAGCAGTCCAAGACTAGCGGGAGGTTCCGAGCAGTACTTC
>few|TRBD1|TRBJ2-2|TRBV7-9
CASSWRTGARAGELFF
TGTGCCAGCAGCTGGAGGACAGGGGCCCGTGCGGGGGAGCTGTTTTTT
>NA|TRBD2|TRBJ2-3|TRBV5-6
CASSPRRTSGGGVGDTQYF
TGTGCCAGCAGCCCCAGGAGGACTAGCGGGGGGGGTGTTGGAGATACGCAGTATTTT
>NA|NA|TRBJ2-5|TRBV30
CAWSRFETQYF
TGTGCCTGGAGTCGTTTCGAGACCCAGTACTTC
>once|NA|TRBJ1-2|TRBV4-1
CASSQVGRRGERGYGYTF
TGCGCCAGCAGCCAAGTAGGACGGCGCGGGGAGAGAGGCTATGGCTACACCTTC
>NA|TRBD1|TRBJ1-1|TRBV5-3
CARSPIPDRGMNTEAFF
TGTGCCAGAAGCCCCATCCCGGACAGGGGCATGAACACTGAAGCTTTCTTT
>NA|NA|TRBJ2-7|TRBV9
CASSARRGSYEQYF
TGTGCCAGCAGCGCCCGGAGAGGGTCCTACGAGCAGTACTTC
>NA|NA|TRBJ1-6|TRBV5-6
CASSGETGYNSPLHF
TGTGCCAGCAGCGGGGAGACAGGTTATAATTCACCCCTCCACTTT
>once|NA|TRBJ2-7|TRBV6-6
CASNMDRFYEQYF
TGTGCCAGCAACATGGACAGATTCTACGAGCAGTACTTC
>NA|NA|TRBJ2-4|TRBV19
CASSIVGQGGTKNSQYF
TGTGCCAGTAGTATTGTAGGCCAGGGCGGGACCAAAAACAGTCAGTACTTC
>NA|NA|TRBJ2-7|TRBV18
CASSGTESYEQYF
TGTGCCAGCTCCGGGACTGAGTCCTACGAGCAGTACTTC
>NA|TRBD2|TRBJ2-7|TRBV7-2
CASSFGLAGIYEQYF
TGTGCCAGCAGCTTCGGACTAGCGGGGATCTACGAGCAGTACTTC
>few|TRBD1|TRBJ2-7|TRBV9
CASSATADRLFFYEQYF
TGTGCCAGCAGCGCCACCGCGGACAGGCTGTTCTTCTACGAGCAGTACTTC
>NA|NA|TRBJ1-3|TRBV7-9
CASSGSGTGNTIYF
TGTGCCAGCAGCGGATCAGGGACTGGAAACACCATATATTTT
>NA|NA|TRBJ2-2|TRBV9
CATGVGLAQNTGELFF
TGTGCCACCGGGGTGGGGCTAGCGCAGAACACCGGGGAGCTGTTTTTT
>NA|NA|TRBJ2-5|TRBV4-1
CASSQGLWGPSQETQYF
TGCGCCAGCAGCCAAGGATTGTGGGGGCCCAGCCAAGAGACCCAGTACTTC
>few|NA|TRBJ2-7|TRBV19
CASSRDFHSYEQYF
TGTGCCAGTAGTCGGGACTTCCATTCCTACGAGCAGTACTTC
>NA|NA|TRBJ1-1|TRBV18
CASSPEGVGSTEAFF
TGTGCCAGCTCACCCGAGGGTGTAGGGAGCACTGAAGCTTTCTTT
>NA|NA|TRBJ2-7|TRBV19
CASSIDLIFGSEQYF
TGTGCCAGTAGTATAGATCTAATTTTCGGGAGCGAGCAGTACTTC
>NA|NA|TRBJ2-5|TRBV5-4
CASSLKVGQGIETQYF
TGTGCCAGCAGCTTGAAGGTGGGGCAGGGGATAGAGACCCAGTACTTC
>NA|NA|TRBJ1-1|TRBV5-6
CASSIGAYGYTEAFF
TGTGCCAGCAGTATCGGAGCATACGGGTACACTGAAGCTTTCTTT
>NA|TRBD2|TRBJ2-2|TRBV6-6
CASSTGLARNTGELFF
TGTGCCAGCAGTACCGGACTAGCGAGGAACACCGGGGAGCTGTTTTTT
>NA|NA|TRBJ1-6|TRBV23-1
CASSQGEGQNSPLHF
TGCGCCAGCAGTCAAGGGGAGGGCCAAAATTCACCCCTCCACTTT
>once|TRBD2|TRBJ2-7|TRBV28
CASSLRENVQYF
TGTGCCAGCAGTCTGCGGGAGAATGTGCAGTACTTC
>NA|TRBD2|TRBJ2-1|TRBV4-2
CASSQDRAGGRNEQFF
TGTGCCAGCAGCCAAGACCGTGCGGGAGGTCGGAATGAGCAGTTCTTC
>once|NA|TRBJ2-7|TRBV10-3
CAISGGLGYPYEQYF
TGTGCCATCAGTGGGGGACTGGGGTATCCTTACGAGCAGTACTTC
>few|NA|TRBJ1-5|TRBV15
CATGQTRNQPQHF
TGTGCCACGGGGCAGACCCGCAATCAGCCCCAGCATTTT
>NA|NA|TRBJ2-5|TRBV7-3
CASSLEGSETQYF
TGTGCCAGCAGCTTAGAGGGCTCAGAGACCCAGTACTTC
>few|NA|TRBJ1-1|TRBV5-1
CASSLEGRRDTEAFF
TGCGCCAGCAGCTTGGAAGGAAGGCGGGACACTGAAGCTTTCTTT
>NA|TRBD2|TRBJ2-5|TRBV28
CALLAGGPWEETQYF
TGTGCCCTCCTGGCGGGAGGGCCGTGGGAAGAGACCCAGTACTTC
>NA|NA|TRBJ2-2|TRBV5-1
CASSLAAGATDFNTGELFF
TGCGCCAGCAGCTTGGCGGCAGGGGCCACCGACTTTAACACCGGGGAGCTGTTTTTT
>NA|NA|TRBJ2-3|TRBV6-4
CASSDGPGTSTDTQYF
TGTGCCAGCAGTGACGGGCCAGGGACTAGCACAGATACGCAGTATTTT
>once|TRBD2|TRBJ2-1|TRBV29-1
CSVVVGGGGAFEQFF
TGCAGCGTTGTCGTAGGCGGCGGGGGGGCCTTTGAGCAGTTCTTC
>once|TRBD1|TRBJ2-7|TRBV6-1
CASSGDRGRKTEQYF
TGTGCCAGCAGTGGAGACAGGGGGAGGAAAACCGAGCAGTACTTC
>NA|NA|TRBJ2-3|TRBV18
CASSPQGVWADTQYF
TGTGCCAGCTCACCACAGGGGGTGTGGGCAGATACGCAGTATTTT
>few|TRBD2|TRBJ2-1|TRBV11-2
CASVIGWSAGGDNEQFF
TGTGCCAGCGTCATAGGTTGGTCGGCGGGGGGGGACAATGAGCAGTTCTTC
>few|TRBD1|TRBJ1-4|TRBV29-1
CSVETRQGYELFF
TGCAGCGTTGAGACACGACAGGGATACGAACTGTTTTTT
>NA|NA|TRBJ2-1|TRBV5-4
CASSREPQTNNEQFF
TGTGCCAGCAGCCGGGAACCCCAGACGAATAATGAGCAGTTCTTC
>once|NA|TRBJ2-7|TRBV13
CASSPRPRPYEQYF
TGTGCCAGCAGCCCTCGGCCCAGGCCCTACGAGCAGTACTTC
>NA|NA|TRBJ2-5|TRBV27
CASSPQGRETQYF
TGTGCCAGCAGTCCACAGGGAAGGGAGACCCAGTACTTC
>NA|NA|TRBJ1-1|TRBV7-3
CASSLGAGMNTEAFF
TGTGCCAGCAGCTTAGGGGCAGGGATGAACACTGAAGCTTTCTTT
>NA|NA|TRBJ1-2|TRBV11-2
CASSLGDFLYGYTF
TGTGCCAGCAGCTTAGGGGACTTTCTCTATGGCTACACCTTC
>NA|NA|TRBJ1-2|TRBV4-3
CASSQDGRGTGYTF
TGCGCCAGCAGCCAAGATGGGCGGGGGACTGGCTACACCTTC
>NA|TRBD2|TRBJ2-3|TRBV6-4
CASRGTNTDTQYF
TGTGCCAGCAGAGGGACTAACACAGATACGCAGTATTTT
>few|TRBD1|TRBJ1-2|TRBV6-6
CASSYRDRVGYGYTF
TGTGCCAGCAGTTACCGTGACAGGGTGGGCTATGGCTACACCTTC